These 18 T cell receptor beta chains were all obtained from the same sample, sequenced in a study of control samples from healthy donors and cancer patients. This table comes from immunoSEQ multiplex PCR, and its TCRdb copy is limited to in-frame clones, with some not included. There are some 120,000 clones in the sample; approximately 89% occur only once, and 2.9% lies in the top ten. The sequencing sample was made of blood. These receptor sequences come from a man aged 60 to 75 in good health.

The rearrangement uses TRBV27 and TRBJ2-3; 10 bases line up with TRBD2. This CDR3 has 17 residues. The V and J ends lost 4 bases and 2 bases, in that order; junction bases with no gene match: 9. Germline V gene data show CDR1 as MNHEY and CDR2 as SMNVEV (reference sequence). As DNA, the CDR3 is TGTGCCAGCAGTTCGCGTCGGACTAGCGGATACACAGATACGCAGTATTTT. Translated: CASSSRRTSGYTDTQYF.

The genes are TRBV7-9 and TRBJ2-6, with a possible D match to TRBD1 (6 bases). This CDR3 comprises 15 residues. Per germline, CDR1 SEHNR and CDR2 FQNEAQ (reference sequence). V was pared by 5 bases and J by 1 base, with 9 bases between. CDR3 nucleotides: TGTGCCAGCAGCCAAGGGGGATCTGGGGCCAACGTCCTGACTTTC. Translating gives CASSQGGSGANVLTF.

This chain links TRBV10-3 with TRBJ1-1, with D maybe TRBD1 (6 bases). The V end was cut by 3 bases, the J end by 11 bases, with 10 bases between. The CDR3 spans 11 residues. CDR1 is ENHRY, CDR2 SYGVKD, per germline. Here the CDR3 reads CAISDGGGAFF. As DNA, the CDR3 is TGTGCCATCAGTGATGGGGGCGGGGCTTTCTTT.

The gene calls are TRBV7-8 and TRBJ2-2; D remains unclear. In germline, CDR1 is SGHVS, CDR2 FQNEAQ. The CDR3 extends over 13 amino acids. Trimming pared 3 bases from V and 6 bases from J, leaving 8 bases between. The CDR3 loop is CASSLILPGELFF. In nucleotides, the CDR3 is TGTGCCAGCAGCTTGATCCTCCCCGGGGAGCTGTTTTTT.

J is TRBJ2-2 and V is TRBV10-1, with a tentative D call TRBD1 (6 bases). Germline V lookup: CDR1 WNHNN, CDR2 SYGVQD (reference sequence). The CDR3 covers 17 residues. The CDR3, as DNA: TGCGTCTCTCGCCCATGCGAGGGGGTCGCGAACACCGGGGAGCTGTTTTTT. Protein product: CVSRPCEGVANTGELFF.

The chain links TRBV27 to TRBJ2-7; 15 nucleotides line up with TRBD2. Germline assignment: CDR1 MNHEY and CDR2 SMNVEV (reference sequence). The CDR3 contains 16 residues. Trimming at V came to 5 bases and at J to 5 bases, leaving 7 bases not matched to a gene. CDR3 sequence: CASSRGLAGGLDEQYF. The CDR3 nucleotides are TGTGCCAGCAGTCGCGGACTAGCGGGGGGGTTGGACGAGCAGTACTTC.

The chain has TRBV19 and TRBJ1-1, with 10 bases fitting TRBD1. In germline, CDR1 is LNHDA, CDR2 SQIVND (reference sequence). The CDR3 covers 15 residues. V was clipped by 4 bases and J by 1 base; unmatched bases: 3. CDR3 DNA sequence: TGTGCCAGTAGTACTCGACAGGGGGCGAACACTGAAGCTTTCTTT. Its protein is CASSTRQGANTEAFF.

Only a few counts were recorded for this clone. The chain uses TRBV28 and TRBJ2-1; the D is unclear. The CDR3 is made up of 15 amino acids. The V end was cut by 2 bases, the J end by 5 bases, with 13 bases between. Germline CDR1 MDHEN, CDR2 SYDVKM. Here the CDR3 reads CASSLGQVPNNEQFF. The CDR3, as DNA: TGTGCCAGCAGTTTAGGGCAGGTACCAAACAATGAGCAGTTCTTC.

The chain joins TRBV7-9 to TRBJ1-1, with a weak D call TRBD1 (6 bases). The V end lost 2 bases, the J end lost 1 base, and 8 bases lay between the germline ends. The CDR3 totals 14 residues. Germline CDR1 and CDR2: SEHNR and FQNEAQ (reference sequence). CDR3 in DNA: TGTGCCAGCAGCTTACAGGGGAAGAACACTGAAGCTTTCTTT. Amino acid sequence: CASSLQGKNTEAFF.

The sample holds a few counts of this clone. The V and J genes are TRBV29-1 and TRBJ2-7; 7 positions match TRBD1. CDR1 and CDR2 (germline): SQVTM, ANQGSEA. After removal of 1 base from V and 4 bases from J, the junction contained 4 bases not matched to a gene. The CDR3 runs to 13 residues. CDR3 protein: CSVEVRQGYEQYF. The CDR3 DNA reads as TGCAGCGTTGAAGTTCGACAGGGTTACGAGCAGTACTTC.

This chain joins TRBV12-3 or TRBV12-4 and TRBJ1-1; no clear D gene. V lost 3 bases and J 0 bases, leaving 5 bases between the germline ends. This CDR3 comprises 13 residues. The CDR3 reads CASSFIVNTEAFF. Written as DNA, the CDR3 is TGTGCCAGCAGTTTTATCGTGAACACTGAAGCTTTCTTT.

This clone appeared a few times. The CDR3 sequence: CASSLGRVNTEAFF. CDR3 nucleotides: TGTGCCAGCAGCTTGGGACGGGTGAACACTGAAGCTTTCTTT. V usage is TRBV5-6 and J usage is TRBJ1-1; D gene ambiguous. Per germline, CDR1 SGHDT and CDR2 YYEEEE. This CDR3 is built from 14 residues. Trimming removed 0 bases at V and 0 bases at J, with 6 bases between.

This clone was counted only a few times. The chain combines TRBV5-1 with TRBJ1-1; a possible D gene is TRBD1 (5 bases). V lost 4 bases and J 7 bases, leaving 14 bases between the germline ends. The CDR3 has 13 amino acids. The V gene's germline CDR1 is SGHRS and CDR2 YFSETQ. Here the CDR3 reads CASSLGGNYEAFF. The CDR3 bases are TGCGCCAGCAGCCTGGGGGGGAATTATGAAGCTTTCTTT.

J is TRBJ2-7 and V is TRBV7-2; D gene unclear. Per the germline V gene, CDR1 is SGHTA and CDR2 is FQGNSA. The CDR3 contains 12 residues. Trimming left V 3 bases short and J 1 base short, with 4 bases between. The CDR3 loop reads CASSLNSYEQYF. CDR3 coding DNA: TGTGCCAGCAGCTTGAATTCCTACGAGCAGTACTTC. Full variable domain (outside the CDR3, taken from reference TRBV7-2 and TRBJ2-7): GAGVSQSPSNKVTEKGKDVELRCDPISGHTALYWYRQSLGQGLEFLIYFQGNSAPDKSGLPSDRFSAERTGGSVSTLTIQRTQQEDSAVYLCASSLNSYEQYFGPGTRLTVT.

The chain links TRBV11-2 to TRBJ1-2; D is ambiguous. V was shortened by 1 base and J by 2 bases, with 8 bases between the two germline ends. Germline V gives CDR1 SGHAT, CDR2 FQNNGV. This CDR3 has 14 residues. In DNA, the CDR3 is TGTGCCAGCAGCTTAGTATCCGGGAACTATGGCTACACCTTC. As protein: CASSLVSGNYGYTF.

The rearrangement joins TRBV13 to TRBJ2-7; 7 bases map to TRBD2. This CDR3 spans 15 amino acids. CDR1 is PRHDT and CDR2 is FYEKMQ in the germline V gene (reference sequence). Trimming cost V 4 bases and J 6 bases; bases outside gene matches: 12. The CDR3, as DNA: TGTGCCAGCAGCTCCAGAGGGACCCCGGGGGGCGAGCAGTACTTC. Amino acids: CASSSRGTPGGEQYF.

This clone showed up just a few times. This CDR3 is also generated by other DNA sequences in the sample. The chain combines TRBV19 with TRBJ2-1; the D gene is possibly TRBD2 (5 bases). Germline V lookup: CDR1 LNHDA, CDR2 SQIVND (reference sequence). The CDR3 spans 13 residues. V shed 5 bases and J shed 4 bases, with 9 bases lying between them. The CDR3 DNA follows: TGTGCCAGTAGTCCTCGGGGTTACAATGAGCAGTTCTTC. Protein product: CASSPRGYNEQFF.

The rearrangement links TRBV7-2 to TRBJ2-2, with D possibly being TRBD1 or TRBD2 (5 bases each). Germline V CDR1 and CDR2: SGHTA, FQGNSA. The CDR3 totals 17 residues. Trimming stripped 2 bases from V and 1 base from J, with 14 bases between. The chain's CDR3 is CASSLTALGGNTGELFF. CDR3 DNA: TGTGCCAGCAGCTTAACGGCTCTTGGGGGGAACACCGGGGAGCTGTTTTTT.